Following are 22 T cell receptor beta chains from one sample sequenced in a study of blood T cell repertoires in COVID-19. This table comes from immunoSEQ multiplex PCR, and its TCRdb copy is limited to in-frame clones, with some not included. The sample shows fewer than 500,000 clones, around 89% of them seen only once. Sequencing was carried out using peripheral blood. The origin of the receptors is a woman in her 30s with acute or convalescent COVID-19.

The chain combines TRBV18 with TRBJ2-2; D might be TRBD1 (6 bases). The CDR3 loop spans 14 amino acids. The germline V and J ends were trimmed by 3 bases and 5 bases, with 10 bases remaining between them. Germline CDR1 and CDR2: KGHSH and LQKENI. CDR3 in amino acids: CASSPTGLTGELFF. In DNA form, the CDR3 reads TGTGCCAGCTCACCGACAGGATTGACCGGGGAGCTGTTTTTT. Filled out from reference TRBV18 and TRBJ2-2, the complete variable domain reads NAGVMQNPRHLVRRRGQEARLRCSPMKGHSHVYWYRQLPEEGLKFMVYLQKENIIDESGMPKERFSAEFPKEGPSILRIQQVVRGDSAAYFCASSPTGLTGELFFGEGSRLTVL.

This sequence joins TRBV9 and TRBJ1-6; 9 nucleotides agree with TRBD1. Trimming took 2 bases from V and 10 from J; bases not matched to a gene: 4. This CDR3 is 14 amino acids long. Germline V gene lookup returns CDR1 SGDLS and CDR2 YYNGEE. In DNA form, the CDR3 reads TGTGCCAGCAGCGTTGGACAGGGGAGATCACCCCTCCACTTT. This encodes CASSVGQGRSPLHF.

CDR3 sequence: CASSPDMQMNTEAFF. The CDR3 nucleotides read TGTGCCAGCAGCCCGGACATGCAGATGAACACTGAAGCTTTCTTT. The rearrangement joins TRBV5-5 to TRBJ1-1, with D perhaps matching TRBD1 (5 bases). This CDR3 is 15 amino acids long. Germline CDR1 SGHKS, CDR2 YYEKEE (reference sequence). Trimming took off 4 bases at V and 0 bases at J, with 13 bases between the two ends.

A note on this clone: Different DNA sequences within this sample yield the same CDR3. V gene TRBV3-1 (or the pseudogene TRBV3-2) combines with J gene TRBJ1-5; D ambiguous. The V end was cut by 1 base, the J end by 0 bases, with 4 bases between. CDR1 LGHDT and CDR2 YNNKEL come from the germline V gene (reference sequence). CDR3 length: 14 amino acids. Here the CDR3 reads CASSQGSSNQPQHF. The DNA of the CDR3 is TGTGCCAGCAGCCAAGGTAGTAGCAATCAGCCCCAGCATTTT.

This clone appeared once. The chain carries TRBV10-3 and TRBJ1-1, with 7 bases aligning to TRBD1. Germline CDR1 is ENHRY and CDR2 is SYGVKD. The CDR3 is 13 residues long. Losses at the gene ends were 10 bases for V and 4 bases for J; bases not matched to a gene: 9. DNA for the CDR3: TGTGCCACAACAGGGGTCGAGGGCACTGAAGCTTTCTTT. It is translated as CATTGVEGTEAFF.

This chain uses TRBV5-5 with TRBJ1-5; 10 nucleotides align to TRBD1. Per germline, CDR1 SGHKS and CDR2 YYEKEE (reference sequence). The CDR3 extends over 14 amino acids. Trimming took 5 bases from V and 5 from J; bases not matched to a gene: 4. The CDR3 reads CASSSDRGHQPQHF. The DNA for the CDR3 is TGTGCCAGCAGTTCCGACAGGGGGCATCAGCCCCAGCATTTT.

The genes are TRBV19 and TRBJ1-1; D unresolved. This CDR3 is 16 amino acids long. Trimming removed 8 bases from V and 2 bases from J, with 21 bases in between. The germline CDR1 and CDR2 sequences are LNHDA and SQIVND (reference sequence). This CDR3 is CASQATGILQNTEAFF. CDR3 sequence (DNA): TGTGCCAGTCAAGCCACCGGGATTCTCCAAAACACTGAAGCTTTCTTT.

This clone showed up just a few times. The chain joins TRBV4-1 to TRBJ2-2; D is perhaps TRBD2 (6 bases). V lost 8 bases and J 5 bases, leaving 15 bases between the germline ends. Germline V gene data show CDR1 as MGHRA and CDR2 as YSYEKL. This CDR3 is built from 14 residues. The CDR3 spells CASRAAGRTGELFF. CDR3 coding DNA: TGCGCCAGCCGAGCGGCGGGGCGAACCGGGGAGCTGTTTTTT.

In regard to this clone: One end of the junction does not line up with germline, which may come from a read error. V and J are TRBV7-8 and TRBJ2-2; D may be TRBD2 (5 bases). CDR3 length equals 14 residues. Per germline, CDR1 SGHVS and CDR2 FQNEAQ. This CDR3 reads CACSRRWLTGELFF. In DNA form, the CDR3 reads TGTGCCTGCAGTAGGAGGTGGTTAACCGGGGAGCTGTTTTTT.

The chain combines TRBV2 with TRBJ2-1; 12 nucleotides align to TRBD1. The junction had 15 bases not matched to a gene; V was cut back by 8 bases and J by 7 bases. Per germline, CDR1 SNHLY and CDR2 FYNNEI. The CDR3 runs to 17 residues. This chain's CDR3 is CASPPEAGQGAINEQFF. The DNA for the CDR3 is TGTGCCAGCCCTCCTGAAGCGGGACAGGGGGCGATAAATGAGCAGTTCTTC.

This clone showed up just a few times. The chain recombines TRBV7-9 with TRBJ2-1; a weak D match, TRBD2 (6 bases). Germline V gene sequence: CDR1 SEHNR, CDR2 FQNEAQ (reference sequence). The CDR3 consists of 14 residues. The ends were cut back, 1 base at V and 6 bases at J, with 10 bases in the middle. In nucleotides, the CDR3 is TGTGCCAGCAGCTTAGTGGGGACTCTCAATGAGCAGTTCTTC. It specifies CASSLVGTLNEQFF.

This chain links TRBV5-8 with TRBJ1-5; D might be TRBD1 (6 bases). In germline, CDR1 is SGHTS, CDR2 YDEGEE. Trimming removed 0 bases at V and 4 bases at J, with 11 bases between. There are 15 residues in the CDR3. CDR3 nucleotide sequence: TGTGCCAGCAGCTTGGGTACAGGGTTAAATCAGCCCCAGCATTTT. It encodes CASSLGTGLNQPQHF.

This clone has a single count. This chain connects TRBV5-4 to TRBJ2-6; 7 positions match TRBD1. The CDR3 length is 16 residues. CDR1 and CDR2 (germline): SGHNT, YYREEE (reference sequence). The junction had 6 bases not matched to a gene; V was cut back by 5 bases and J by 1 base. CDR3 coding DNA: TGTGCCAGCAGGGACCTGACAGGGTCTGGGGCCAACGTCCTGACTTTC. The encoded protein is CASRDLTGSGANVLTF.

In the case of this clone: It is unclear where the CDR3 begins or ends on the DNA, so no DNA is shown, and the CDR3 is as TCRdb lists it. The chain employs TRBV5-1 and TRBJ2-7; the D call of TRBD1 is as the table states it, not checked on the DNA. Germline V gene sequence: CDR1 SGHRS, CDR2 YFSETQ. The CDR3 length is 14 residues, termini included. The CDR3 sequence: CASSFLAGGSEQYF.

The rearrangement joins TRBV5-6 to TRBJ1-1; TRBD1 matches at 9 bases. Trimming removed 2 bases from V and 2 bases from J; junction bases left unmatched: 10. CDR3 length: 17 amino acids. Germline CDR1 is SGHDT and CDR2 is YYEEEE. This CDR3 is CASSFLYRGPRNTEAFF. For the CDR3, the DNA is TGTGCCAGCAGCTTTTTATACAGGGGGCCGCGTAACACTGAAGCTTTCTTT.

J is TRBJ2-6 and V is TRBV6-5; 7 bases are a match to TRBD2. The V segment lost 6 bases and the J segment 2 bases; nucleotides outside the gene matches: 4. The CDR3 is made up of 15 amino acids. Germline assignment: CDR1 MNHEY and CDR2 SVGAGI. CDR3 nucleotide sequence: TGTGCCAGCAGCGCTCTAGCGGCTGGGGCCAACGTCCTGACTTTC. As protein: CASSALAAGANVLTF.

The chain is built from TRBV28 and TRBJ1-5; possibly TRBD1 for D (6 bases). The CDR3 extends over 13 amino acids. Trimming shortened V by 5 bases and J by 9 bases, and 14 bases separated the two germline ends. In germline, CDR1 is MDHEN, CDR2 SYDVKM. This chain's CDR3 is CASSTPQGPPQHF. Here the CDR3 DNA reads TGTGCCAGCAGTACCCCACAGGGCCCGCCCCAGCATTTT.

The chain joins TRBV7-3 to TRBJ2-1; D may be TRBD2 (5 bases). This CDR3 has 14 residues. The germline V gene encodes CDR1 SGHTA and CDR2 FQGTGA. The V gene lost 6 bases and the J gene lost 5 bases, with 14 bases spanning the gap. The CDR3 sequence: CASSRASQNNEQFF. CDR3 DNA sequence: TGTGCCAGCAGTCGGGCTAGCCAAAACAATGAGCAGTTCTTC.

This clone is a singleton in its sample. The rearrangement joins TRBV27 to TRBJ1-6; 7 bases line up with TRBD1. Germline CDR1 reads MNHEY; CDR2 reads SMNVEV (reference sequence). The CDR3 runs 18 residues. V trimming: 5 bases; J trimming: 6 bases; junction bases outside the gene matches: 16. The CDR3, as DNA: TGTGCCAGCAGTCAGACACCCTGGAGAGGGGGCTCTAATTCACCCCTCCACTTT. Residues: CASSQTPWRGGSNSPLHF.

This clone was detected many times. The rearrangement joins TRBV5-1 to TRBJ2-3; 10 bases agree with TRBD2. The V segment lost 4 bases and the J segment 4 bases; nucleotides outside the gene matches: 3. CDR1 and CDR2 from the germline V gene are SGHRS and YFSETQ. CDR3 length: 14 amino acids. CDR3 loop: CASSPGTSADTQYF. The CDR3 bases are TGCGCCAGCAGCCCCGGGACTAGCGCAGATACGCAGTATTTT.

CDR3 sequence: CASSPAGGKYEQYF. The CDR3 DNA is TGTGCCAGCAGCCCGGCTGGGGGCAAGTACGAGCAGTACTTC. J is TRBJ2-7 and V is TRBV3-1 (or the pseudogene TRBV3-2), with TRBD1 as a possible D gene (6 bases). V lost 4 bases and J 4 bases, leaving 14 bases between the germline ends. There are 14 residues in the CDR3. CDR1 LGHDT and CDR2 YNNKEL come from the germline V gene (reference sequence).

This chain links TRBV28 with TRBJ2-7, with 9 bases lining up with TRBD1. Germline CDR1 is MDHEN and CDR2 is SYDVKM. CDR3 length: 13 residues. Trimming removed 11 bases from V and 1 base from J; junction bases left unmatched: 6. The CDR3 sequence: CACPGTGSYEQYF. The CDR3 DNA sequence: TGTGCCTGCCCCGGGACAGGGTCCTACGAGCAGTACTTC.